The TCR beta chain described here comes from a study of blood T cell repertoires in COVID-19 (TCRdb year 2020). General notes on the study: Samples covering the acute and convalescent phases of COVID-19 were provided by collaborators in the United States, Italy and Spain. The samples were drawn from two sources: the first 160 participants of the ongoing ImmuneRACE study, and approximately 1,300 subjects contributed by 6 global collaborators. The repertoires were made available in a free public database intended to serve as a resource for research on the immune response to SARS-CoV-2. Deeply sampled blood TCRbeta repertoires from subjects exposed to, actively infected with, or recovered from COVID-19 were included in the dataset. Nearly every sample came with metadata listing a de-identified subject ID, COVID-19 status, age in years and sex. The material from the prospective study consisted of cDNA or gDNA derived from T cells, B-cell-depleted T cells, or PBMCs. Where HLA class I and class II types were available, the types were taken from metadata supplied by the sample provider, not from assay-based typing. General findings and caveats noted by the study authors: How much clinical and demographic metadata was included differed by source and by participant, and the metadata was provided uncurated.

Collaborating institutions collected whole blood in K2EDTA tubes following their own protocols. For TCRbeta analysis, collaborators shipped samples in one of three forms: frozen whole blood, isolated PBMCs, or DNA extracted from either of those sample types. The immunoSEQ Assay, a bias-controlled multiplex PCR, was used to amplify TCRbeta CDR3 regions from genomic DNA. For the original study's pipeline: Nucleated cell counts per sample were estimated from amplification of reference gene primers within the assay. Sequence reads were collapsed and filtered to measure the absolute abundance of every unique TCRbeta CDR3 rearrangement. For each sample, productive Simpson clonality was calculated as the square root of Simpson's diversity index over productive rearrangements. Not all clones reach the TCRdb copy of this immuneACCESS table, which keeps in-frame sequences only. Checked studies attribute under half of the gap to unresolved V genes and leave the rest unexplained. V and J calls and clone size are those listed in that table; D and trimming were worked out from the DNA. The sample has tens of thousands of clones on record, about four fifths of them singletons. 44% of the sample lies in the top ten.

To note about this clone: The specificity of this receptor is unknown. No much larger clone exists at a distance of one base, and base qualities are not known.

The clonotype originates from a man older than 75 with acute or convalescent COVID-19. Sequencing was done on a sample of peripheral blood.

For the CDR3, the sequence is CASSQEPTYSTEAFF. DNA sequence: TGTGCCAGCAGCCAAGAACCCACTTACAGCACTGAAGCTTTCTTT. The rearranged segments are TRBV3-1 (or the pseudogene TRBV3-2) and TRBJ1-1, with the identity of the D gene unclear. From cysteine to phenylalanine, the CDR3 is 15 amino acids long. Here the CDR3 DNA is all that survives: 45 bases in frame from base 1. V gives up 0 bases and J gives up 4 bases, and the segment between their germline ends measures 12 bases. Taken from the germline V gene (reference sequence), the CDR1 and CDR2 loops are LGHDT and YNNKEL.